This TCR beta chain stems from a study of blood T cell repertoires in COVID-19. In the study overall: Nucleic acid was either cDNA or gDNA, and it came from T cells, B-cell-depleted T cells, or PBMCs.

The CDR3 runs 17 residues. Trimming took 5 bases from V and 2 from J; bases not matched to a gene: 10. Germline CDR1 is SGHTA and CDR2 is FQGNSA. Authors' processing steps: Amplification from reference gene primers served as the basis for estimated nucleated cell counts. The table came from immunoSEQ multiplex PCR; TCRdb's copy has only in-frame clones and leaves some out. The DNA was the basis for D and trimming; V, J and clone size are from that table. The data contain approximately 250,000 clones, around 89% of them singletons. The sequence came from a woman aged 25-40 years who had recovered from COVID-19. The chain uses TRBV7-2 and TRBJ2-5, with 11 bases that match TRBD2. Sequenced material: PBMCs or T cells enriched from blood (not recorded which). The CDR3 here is CASSQVIAGGPQETQYF. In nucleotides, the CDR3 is TGTGCCAGCAGCCAGGTGATAGCGGGAGGGCCACAAGAGACCCAGTACTTC.